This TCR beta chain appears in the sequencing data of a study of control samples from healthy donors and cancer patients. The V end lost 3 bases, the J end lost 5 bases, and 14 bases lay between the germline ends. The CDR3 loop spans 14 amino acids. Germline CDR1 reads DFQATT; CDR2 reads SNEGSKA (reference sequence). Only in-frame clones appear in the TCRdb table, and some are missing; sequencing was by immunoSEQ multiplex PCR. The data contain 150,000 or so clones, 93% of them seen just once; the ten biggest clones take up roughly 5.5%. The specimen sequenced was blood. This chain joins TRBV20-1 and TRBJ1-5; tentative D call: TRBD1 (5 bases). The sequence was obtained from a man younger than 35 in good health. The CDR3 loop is CSASERRGDQPQHF. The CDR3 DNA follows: TGCAGTGCTAGTGAGAGGCGGGGCGATCAGCCCCAGCATTTT.